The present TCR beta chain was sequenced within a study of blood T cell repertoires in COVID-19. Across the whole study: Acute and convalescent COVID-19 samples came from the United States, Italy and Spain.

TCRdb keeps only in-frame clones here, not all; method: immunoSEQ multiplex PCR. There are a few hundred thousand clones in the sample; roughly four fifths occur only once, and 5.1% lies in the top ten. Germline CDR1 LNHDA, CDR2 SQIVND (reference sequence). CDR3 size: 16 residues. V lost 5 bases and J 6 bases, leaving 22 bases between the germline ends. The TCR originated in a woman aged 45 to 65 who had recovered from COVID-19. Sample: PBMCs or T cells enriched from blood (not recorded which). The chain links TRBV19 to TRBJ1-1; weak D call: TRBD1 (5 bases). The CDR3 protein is CASSSAGPWERAEAFF. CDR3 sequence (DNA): TGTGCCAGTAGTTCGGCGGGACCGTGGGAGCGGGCTGAAGCTTTCTTT.